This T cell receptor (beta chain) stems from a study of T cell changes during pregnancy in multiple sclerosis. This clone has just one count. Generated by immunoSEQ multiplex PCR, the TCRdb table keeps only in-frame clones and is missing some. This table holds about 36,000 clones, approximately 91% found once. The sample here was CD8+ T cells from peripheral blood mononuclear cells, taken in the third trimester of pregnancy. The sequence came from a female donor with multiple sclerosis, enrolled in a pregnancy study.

In DNA, the CDR3 is TGTGCCAGCAGCTTATACGGTGGGAGCGACGAGCAGTACTTC. Its translation is CASSLYGGSDEQYF. The gene calls are TRBV7-3 and TRBJ2-7; D is perhaps TRBD2 (5 bases). The length of the CDR3 is 14 residues. Germline assignment: CDR1 SGHTA and CDR2 FQGTGA. Trimming cost V 2 bases and J 5 bases, with 13 bases left between them.